This TCR beta chain comes out of a study of shared clonotypes between healthy human individuals. The overall study: Plates per donor: three CD4 naive, three CD4 memory, two CD8 naive, one CD8 memory. Study outcomes and limitations: Generally, estimated richness proved larger in naive subsets than it did in memory subsets. The authors sampled blood alone, and tissue repertoires likely differ. Generation of non-shared clonotypes was less probable than generation of clonotypes shared by all four donors.

Measured with immunoSEQ multiplex PCR; TCRdb has only the in-frame clones, and not every one. The sample comprises hundreds of thousands of clones, approximately 96% of which are singletons, and approximately 0.12% rests with the top ten. About this clone itself: Its antigen is not known.

The naive CD8 subset, CD45RO-negative cells positively selected for CCR7, excluded terminally differentiated effector memory CD45RA+ cells. This receptor was identified in a woman in her 30s in good health. Sequencing was performed on naive CD8+ T cells sorted from blood.

The CDR3 region has the DNA TGTGCCAGCAGCTCGCGGACAGAGCTTAACTACGAGCAGTACTTC. Translation: CASSSRTELNYEQYF. The chain links TRBV7-6 to TRBJ2-7; a possible D gene is TRBD1 (6 bases). V dropped 4 bases and J dropped 3 bases, with 16 bases sitting between them. CDR1 and CDR2 from the germline V gene are SGHVS and FNYEAQ. The CDR3 sequence is 15 residues long.